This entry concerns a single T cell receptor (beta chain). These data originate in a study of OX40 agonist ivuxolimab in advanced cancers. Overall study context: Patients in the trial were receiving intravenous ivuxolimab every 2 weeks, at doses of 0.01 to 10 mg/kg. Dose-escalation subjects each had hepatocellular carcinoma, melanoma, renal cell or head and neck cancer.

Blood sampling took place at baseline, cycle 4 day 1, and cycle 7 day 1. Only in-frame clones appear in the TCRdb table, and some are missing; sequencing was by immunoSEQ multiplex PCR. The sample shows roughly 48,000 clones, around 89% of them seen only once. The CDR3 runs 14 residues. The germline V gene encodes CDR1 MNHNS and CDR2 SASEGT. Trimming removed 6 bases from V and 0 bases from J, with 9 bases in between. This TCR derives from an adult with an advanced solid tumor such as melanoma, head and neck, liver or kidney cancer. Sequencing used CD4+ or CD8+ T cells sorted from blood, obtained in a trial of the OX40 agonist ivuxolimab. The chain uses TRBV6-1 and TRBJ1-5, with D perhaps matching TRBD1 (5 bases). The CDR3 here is CASRQENSNQPQHF. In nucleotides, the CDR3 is TGTGCCAGCAGACAGGAGAATAGCAATCAGCCCCAGCATTTT.